What follows are 9 T cell receptor beta chains derived from one specimen sequenced in a study of CD8+ T cells in alopecia areata. Isolated RNA was reverse transcribed into cDNA used as the sequencing template. Assay: immunoSEQ multiplex PCR; the TCRdb copy retains only in-frame clones and omits some. The sample includes roughly 75,000 clones, approximately 60% of them seen just once. Sample: CD8+ T cells sorted from blood, taken at week 0. The source of these receptors is a human donor with alopecia areata.

This clone appeared once. The chain is built from TRBV25-1 and TRBJ1-4; D is perhaps TRBD1 (5 bases). The V end was cut by 4 bases, the J end by 5 bases, with 8 bases between. Germline V gives CDR1 MGHDK, CDR2 SYGVNS. The CDR3 has 13 residues. The CDR3 DNA follows: TGTGCCAGCAGTGGGGGACGGAATGAAAAACTGTTTTTT. Amino acids: CASSGGRNEKLFF.

This chain joins TRBV27 and TRBJ2-7, with 9 bases that match TRBD1. The germline CDR1 and CDR2 sequences are MNHEY and SMNVEV (reference sequence). V dropped 2 bases and J dropped 5; count of bases not matched to a gene: 7. This CDR3 spans 15 amino acids. In nucleotides, the CDR3 is TGTGCCAGCAGTTTACCGGGGACAGGGTTCGACGAGCAGTACTTC. Amino acids: CASSLPGTGFDEQYF.

The gene calls are TRBV2 and TRBJ2-1; unclear D gene. The CDR3 sequence is 10 residues long. V gave up 6 bases and J gave up 5 bases, with 2 bases separating them. The germline V gene has CDR1 SNHLY and CDR2 FYNNEI. Here the CDR3 DNA reads TGTGCCAGCAGGGACAATGAGCAGTTCTTC. Its protein product is CASRDNEQFF.

The genes are TRBV5-8 and TRBJ2-3, with TRBD1 matching over 9 bases. Germline values: CDR1 SGHTS, CDR2 YDEGEE. This CDR3 is built from 16 residues. V lost 4 bases, J lost 1 base, and 7 bases stayed unmatched. CDR3 sequence: CASSARTGEGTDTQYF. For the CDR3, the DNA is TGTGCCAGCAGCGCAAGGACAGGGGAGGGCACAGATACGCAGTATTTT.

The chain uses TRBV7-9 and TRBJ1-5, with D perhaps TRBD1 (6 bases). CDR3 length equals 18 residues. CDR1 and CDR2 (germline): SEHNR, FQNEAQ (reference sequence). The V end was cut by 1 base, the J end by 0 bases, with 16 bases between. In DNA, the CDR3 is TGTGCCAGCAGCTTAGACGGGGGCGAGAGCTATAGCAATCAGCCCCAGCATTTT. The encoded protein is CASSLDGGESYSNQPQHF.

The table lists this clone with a few counts. The rearrangement joins TRBV29-1 to TRBJ2-7, with D perhaps matching TRBD2 (5 bases). Germline CDR1 is SQVTM and CDR2 is ANQGSEA. V lost 8 bases and J lost 6, with 14 bases in between. This CDR3 spans 11 amino acids. The CDR3 sequence is CSFEGLGEQYF. The CDR3 bases are TGCAGCTTCGAGGGCCTAGGCGAGCAGTACTTC.

In this sample, this clone turned up a few times. This chain connects TRBV7-9 to TRBJ2-1; maybe TRBD2 (5 bases). CDR1 SEHNR and CDR2 FQNEAQ come from the germline V gene (reference sequence). This CDR3 is built from 17 residues. Trimming removed 3 bases at V and 3 bases at J, with 18 bases between. CDR3 in amino acids: CASSLAGRRSIYNEQFF. As DNA, the CDR3 is TGTGCCAGCAGCTTGGCAGGTCGGAGGTCCATCTACAATGAGCAGTTCTTC.

This clone was observed a few times. The rearrangement uses TRBV2 and TRBJ2-4, with D possibly matching TRBD1 (5 bases). This CDR3 is built from 17 residues. With 7 bases removed from V and 5 bases from J, the gap between germline ends came to 24 bases. Germline loops: CDR1 SNHLY, CDR2 FYNNEI. The CDR3, as DNA: TGTGCCAGCACGGAGTTAGGGGCCTCTATAGAGGAAAACATTCAGTACTTC. Protein: CASTELGASIEENIQYF.

The V gene is TRBV4-1, the J gene TRBJ1-4; TRBD1 agrees at 11 bases. Trimming removed 4 bases from V and 0 bases from J; junction bases left unmatched: 4. Germline V gene sequence: CDR1 MGHRA, CDR2 YSYEKL. CDR3 length: 17 amino acids. CDR3 sequence: CASSPRTGGSTNEKLFF. CDR3 sequence (DNA): TGCGCCAGCAGCCCCCGGACAGGGGGCTCAACTAATGAAAAACTGTTTTTT.